This TCR beta chain was recorded in a study of T cells expressing NK-cell markers (dated by TCRdb to 2020 to 2021). Broadly, across the study: About 8 donors provided sorted CD3+CD56+NKG2C+, CD3+CD56+NKG2C- and CD3+CD56-NKG2C+ T-cell subsets, whose TCR beta-chain repertoires were profiled. The eight sequenced donors were randomly selected healthy volunteers, three men and five women. Illumina HiSeq 2000/2500, MiSeq or NextSeq was used to sequence libraries as 2 x 150 bp reads. Seven of the eight sequenced donors were HCMV-seropositive and one was HCMV-seronegative. Paper-wide results and their limitations: Those dominant clonotypes were again the most abundant among CD3+CD56-NKG2C+ cells in a few donors, at roughly 25-65%. It remained unclear whether the expanded NKG2C-expressing T cell clones were specific for HCMV antigens. In roughly six donors, the dominant CD3+CD56+NKG2C+ clonotypes ranked among the top 10 CD8+ clonotypes, making up roughly 1.0-8% of CD8+ T cells.

A commercial ELISA kit detecting HCMV-specific IgG in serum was used to determine HCMV serostatus. Peripheral blood mononuclear cells were isolated from blood by Ficoll density gradient centrifugation. To note about this clonotype: Its antigen target is currently unknown.

CDR1 and CDR2 (MGHDK, SYGVNS) derive from the germline V gene. There are 15 amino acids in the CDR3, from cysteine to phenylalanine inclusive. No DNA is recorded. For sequencing, an Illumina HiSeq 2000 was employed. The TCR beta cDNA libraries were made using 5'RACE template switching, a step that added both a universal primer site and unique molecular identifiers. cDNA synthesis was primed from the TCR beta constant segment, followed by two successive PCR amplification steps. Per the original workflow: Reads were demultiplexed and grouped by UMI with MIGEC, and clonotypes were assembled and quantified with MiTCR. Only TCR cDNA sequences supported by at least two reads were kept to exclude erroneous sequences. The tcR package was used for downstream repertoire analysis, and clonotypes were matched between fractions using CDR3 nucleotide sequence together with V segment. Antigen specificity was annotated against VDJdb with VDJmatch, allowing one amino acid substitution in CDR3. Each CDR3 protein sequence appears as one entry after TCRdb reprocessed the reads, and no DNA is included. The V and J calls, along with clone size, are taken from TCRdb and not from the paper's own processing. The table for this sample shows about 460,000 distinct CDR3 sequences. The top ten constitute roughly 1.4% of the sample.

This receptor chain uses TRBV25-1 and TRBJ2-7; no DNA is available, so the TRBD1 call from TCRdb remains unchecked. This TCR was recovered from a woman aged 50 to 65 in good health. Donor details come from another sample of the same person, matched by shared clones. The material sequenced was blood T cells: a sorted CD56 or NKG2C T cell subset, CD4+ or CD8+ T cells, or bulk PBMC T cells (not recorded which). CDR3 reads: CASSEWRQGADEQYF.